This T cell receptor beta chain came from a study of blood T cell repertoires in COVID-19. Across the study: Italy, Spain and the United States were the sources of the convalescent and acute COVID-19 samples. PBMCs, B-cell-depleted T cells, or T cells provided the cDNA or gDNA that made up the material.

In the original analysis: By means of reference gene primer amplification, nucleated cell counts were estimated. Measured with immunoSEQ multiplex PCR; TCRdb has only the in-frame clones, and not every one. From that table come the V and J calls and clone size; the DNA was used to work out D and trimming. The data show approximately 400,000 clones, 88% seen once. The length of the CDR3 is 15 residues. Trimming left V 4 bases short and J 0 bases short, with 13 bases between. Germline V gene data show CDR1 as LGHDT and CDR2 as YNNKEL (reference sequence). Among Cohort 3 donors, those recovered had two negative PCRs, clearance, or symptom resolution.

Sequenced sample: PBMCs or T cells enriched from blood (not recorded which). This chain links TRBV3-1 (or the pseudogene TRBV3-2) with TRBJ2-7, with a tentative D call TRBD1 (6 bases). This receptor was identified in a woman in her late teens or twenties who had recovered from COVID-19. The CDR3 loop reads CASSPDSDSSYEQYF. In DNA, the CDR3 is TGTGCCAGCAGCCCGGACAGCGACTCCTCCTACGAGCAGTACTTC.